This note documents a single T cell receptor (beta chain) sequence. This sample was taken from a study of shared clonotypes between healthy human individuals. The CDR3 length is 13 residues. V dropped 1 base and J dropped 15 bases, with 16 bases sitting between them. Per the germline V gene, CDR1 is LNHNV and CDR2 is YYDKDF (reference sequence). The repertoire was sequenced with immunoSEQ multiplex PCR; TCRdb's copy has only in-frame clones and lacks some. The table has approximately 1.5 million clones, around 98% seen once. Material: naive CD4+ T cells sorted from blood. Subset noted: CD45RA+ positively selected. This receptor was taken from a man aged 25-40 years in good health. The chain has TRBV15 and TRBJ2-1; D uncertain. DNA for the CDR3: TGTGCCACCAGCAGAGTCGACGCGATCAAAGGGTTCTTC. Translated: CATSRVDAIKGFF.